A single T cell receptor beta chain is shown here with its context. Its antigen is unknown. The protocol was immunoSEQ multiplex PCR, while the TCRdb copy is restricted to in-frame clones and leaves out a portion. The top ten hold around 7.9% of the sample, which has some 190,000 clones, 70% to 90% seen once. This entry is derived from a study of T cell responses to AZD1222 COVID-19 vaccine. Overall study results and limits: Clonal diversity may have been underestimated, and the donors were mostly white British, with more females than males.

CDR3 length equals 14 residues. V was shortened by 5 bases and J by 4 bases, with 14 bases between the two germline ends. Germline loops: CDR1 MDHEN, CDR2 SYDVKM. The clonotype comes from an adult in good health. Sample: peripheral blood, taken on day 0 of AZD1222 vaccination. J is TRBJ1-1 and V is TRBV28; D unclear. CDR3 amino acids: CASSPSWGRTEAFF. DNA for the CDR3: TGTGCCAGCAGTCCCTCTTGGGGTCGCACTGAAGCTTTCTTT.